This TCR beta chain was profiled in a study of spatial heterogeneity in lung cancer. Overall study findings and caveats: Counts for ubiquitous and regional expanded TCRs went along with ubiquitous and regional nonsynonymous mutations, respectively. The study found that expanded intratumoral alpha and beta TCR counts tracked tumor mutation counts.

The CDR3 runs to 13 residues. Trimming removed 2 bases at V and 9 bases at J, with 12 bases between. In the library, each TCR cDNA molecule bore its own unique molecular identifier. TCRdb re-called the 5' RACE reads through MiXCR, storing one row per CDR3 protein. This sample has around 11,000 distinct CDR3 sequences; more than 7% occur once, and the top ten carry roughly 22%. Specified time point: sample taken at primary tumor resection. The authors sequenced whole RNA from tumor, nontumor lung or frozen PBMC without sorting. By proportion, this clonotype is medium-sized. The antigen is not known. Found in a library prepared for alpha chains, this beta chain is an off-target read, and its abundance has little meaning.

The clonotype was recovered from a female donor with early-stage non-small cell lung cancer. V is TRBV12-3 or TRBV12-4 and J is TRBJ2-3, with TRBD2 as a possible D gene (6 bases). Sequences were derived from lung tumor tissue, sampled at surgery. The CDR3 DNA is TGTGCCAGCAGTTTATCGTCGGCGGGGACGCAGTATTTT. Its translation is CASSLSSAGTQYF.